Sequencing of this T cell receptor beta chain was carried out in a study of blood T cells in healthy people across ages. Together with a sample-barcoded 5' primer, a J-beta primer mix was included in a second PCR lasting roughly 6 to 12 cycles. Tagging of each cDNA molecule was performed by a template-switch adaptor with 12 random nucleotides. In TCRdb, the 5' RACE reads were re-called with MiXCR into one record per CDR3 protein. The sample records 650,000 to 1,000,000 distinct CDR3 sequences, roughly 35% being singletons. Germline values: CDR1 MNHEY, CDR2 SVGEGT. The length of the CDR3 is 13 residues. Between the trimmed V and J ends, which lost 4 bases and 8 bases, there was a span of 9 bases.

The specimen was blood. The sequence derives from a man between 18 and 29 years old in good health. The V call is TRBV6-2 or TRBV6-3, the J call TRBJ1-6; possibly TRBD1 for D (5 bases). The CDR3 region has the DNA TGTGCCAGCAGTTCCACCAGGGATTCACCCCTCCACTTT. Its translation: CASSSTRDSPLHF.